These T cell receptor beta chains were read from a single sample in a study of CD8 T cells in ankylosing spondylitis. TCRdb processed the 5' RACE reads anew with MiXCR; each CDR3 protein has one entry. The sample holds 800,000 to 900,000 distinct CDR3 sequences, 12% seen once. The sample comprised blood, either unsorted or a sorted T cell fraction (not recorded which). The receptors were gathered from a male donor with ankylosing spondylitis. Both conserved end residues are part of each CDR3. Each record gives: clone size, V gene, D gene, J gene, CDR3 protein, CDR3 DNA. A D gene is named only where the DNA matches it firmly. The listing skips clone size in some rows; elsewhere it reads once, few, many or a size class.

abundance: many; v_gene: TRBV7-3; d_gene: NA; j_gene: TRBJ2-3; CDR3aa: CASSLRQGHTDTQYF; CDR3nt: TGTGCCAGCAGCTTACGTCAGGGCCACACAGATACGCAGTATTTT
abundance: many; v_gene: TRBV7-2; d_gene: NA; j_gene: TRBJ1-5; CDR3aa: CASTPGPNQPQHF; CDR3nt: TGTGCCAGCACCCCGGGGCCCAATCAGCCCCAGCATTTT
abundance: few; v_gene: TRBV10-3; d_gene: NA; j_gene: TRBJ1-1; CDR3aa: CAIGKGITEAFF; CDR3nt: TGTGCCATCGGAAAGGGCATCACTGAAGCTTTCTTT
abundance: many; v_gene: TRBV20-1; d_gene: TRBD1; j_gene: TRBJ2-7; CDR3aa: CSARQDRGYSEQYF; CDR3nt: TGCAGTGCTAGACAAGACAGGGGTTATTCCGAGCAGTACTTC
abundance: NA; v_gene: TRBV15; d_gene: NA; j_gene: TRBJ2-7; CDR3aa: CATSRGKSYEQYF; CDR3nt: TGTGCCACCAGCAGAGGGAAATCCTACGAGCAGTACTTC
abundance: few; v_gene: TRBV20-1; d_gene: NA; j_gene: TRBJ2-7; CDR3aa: CSATLRIANEQYF; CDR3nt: TGCAGTGCTACCTTGCGAATCGCTAACGAGCAGTACTTC
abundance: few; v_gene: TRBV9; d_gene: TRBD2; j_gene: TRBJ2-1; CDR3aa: CASSVSSGGAHEQFF; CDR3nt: TGTGCCAGCAGCGTATCTAGCGGGGGGGCCCATGAGCAGTTCTTC
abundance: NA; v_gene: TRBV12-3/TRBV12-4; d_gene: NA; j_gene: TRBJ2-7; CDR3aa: CASSQQGWAYEQYF; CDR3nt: TGTGCCAGCAGCCAACAGGGATGGGCATACGAGCAGTACTTC
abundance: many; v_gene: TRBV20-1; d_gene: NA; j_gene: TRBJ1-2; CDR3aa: CSARQGIGYTF; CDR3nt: TGCAGTGCTAGGCAGGGGATTGGCTACACCTTC
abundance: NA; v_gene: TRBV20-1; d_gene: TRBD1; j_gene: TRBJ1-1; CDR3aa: CSAFRTGMNTEAFF; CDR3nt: TGCAGTGCTTTTCGGACAGGGATGAACACTGAAGCTTTCTTT
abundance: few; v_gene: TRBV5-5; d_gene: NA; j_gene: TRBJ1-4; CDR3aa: CASSFLDLNEKLFF; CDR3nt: TGTGCCAGCAGCTTTTTGGACTTGAATGAAAAACTGTTTTTT
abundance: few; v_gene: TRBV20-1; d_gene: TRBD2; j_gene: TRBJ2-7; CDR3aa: CSATSDGIYEQYF; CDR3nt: TGCAGTGCAACTAGCGATGGGATTTACGAGCAGTACTTC
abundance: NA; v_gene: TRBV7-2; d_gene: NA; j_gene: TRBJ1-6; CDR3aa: CASSLRNFNSPLHF; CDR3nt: TGTGCCAGCAGCCTCAGAAATTTCAATTCACCCCTCCACTTT
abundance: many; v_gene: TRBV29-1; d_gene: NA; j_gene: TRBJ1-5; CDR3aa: CSVGSSQDSNQPQHF; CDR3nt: TGCAGCGTTGGATCCTCTCAAGATAGCAATCAGCCCCAGCATTTT
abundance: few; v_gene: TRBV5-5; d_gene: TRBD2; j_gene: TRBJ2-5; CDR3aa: CASSLFGLVGQETQYF; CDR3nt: TGTGCCAGCAGCTTGTTTGGACTAGTGGGGCAAGAGACCCAGTACTTC
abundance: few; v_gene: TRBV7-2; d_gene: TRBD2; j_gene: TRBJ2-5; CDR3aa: CASSATGGRKTQYF; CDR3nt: TGTGCCAGCAGCGCTACGGGGGGTCGAAAGACCCAGTACTTC
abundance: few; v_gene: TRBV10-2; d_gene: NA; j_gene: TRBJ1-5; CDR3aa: CASSEFYNQPQHF; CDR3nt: TGCGCCAGCAGTGAATTCTACAATCAGCCCCAGCATTTT
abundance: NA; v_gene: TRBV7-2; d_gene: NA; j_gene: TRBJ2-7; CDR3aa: CASSSQWGLGDEQYF; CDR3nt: TGTGCCAGCAGCTCGCAGTGGGGTCTCGGCGACGAGCAGTACTTC
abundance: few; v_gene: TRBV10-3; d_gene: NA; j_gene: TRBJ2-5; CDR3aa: CAISESVGDQYF; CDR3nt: TGTGCCATCAGTGAGTCGGTGGGCGACCAGTACTTC
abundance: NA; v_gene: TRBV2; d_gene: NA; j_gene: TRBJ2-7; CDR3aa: CASSEALVGGQYF; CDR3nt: TGTGCCAGCAGTGAAGCGCTTGTGGGGGGGCAGTACTTC
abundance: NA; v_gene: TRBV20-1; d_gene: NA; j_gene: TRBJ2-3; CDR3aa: CSAPGARGTDTQYF; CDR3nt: TGCAGTGCCCCGGGGGCCCGCGGCACAGATACGCAGTATTTT
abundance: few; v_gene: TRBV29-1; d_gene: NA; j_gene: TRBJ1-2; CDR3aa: CSGRSGTAISLF; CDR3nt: TGCAGCGGCCGATCCGGGACGGCCATCTCTCTCTTC
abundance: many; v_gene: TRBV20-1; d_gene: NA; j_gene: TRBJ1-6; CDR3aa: CSAPDIMPPSPLHF; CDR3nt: TGCAGTGCCCCGGACATTATGCCCCCCTCACCCCTCCACTTT
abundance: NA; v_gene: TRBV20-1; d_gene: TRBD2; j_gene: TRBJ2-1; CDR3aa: CSASGGGFDEQFF; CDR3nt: TGCAGCGCGTCGGGGGGGGGATTCGATGAGCAGTTCTTC
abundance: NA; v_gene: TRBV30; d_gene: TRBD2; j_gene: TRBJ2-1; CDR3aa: CAWSWVAGRGGNEQFF; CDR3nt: TGTGCCTGGAGTTGGGTAGCGGGACGTGGGGGTAATGAGCAGTTCTTC
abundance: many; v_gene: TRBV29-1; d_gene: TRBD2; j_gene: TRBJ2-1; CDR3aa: CSVALGGLAGGPTYNEQFF; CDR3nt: TGCAGCGTTGCCTTGGGGGGACTAGCGGGGGGGCCGACCTACAATGAGCAGTTCTTC
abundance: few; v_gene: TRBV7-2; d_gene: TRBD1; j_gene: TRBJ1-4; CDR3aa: CASSSPGQIAEKLFF; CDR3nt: TGTGCCAGCAGCTCGCCGGGACAGATCGCTGAAAAACTGTTTTTT
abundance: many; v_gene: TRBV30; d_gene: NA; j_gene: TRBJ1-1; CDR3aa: CAWSIGTVKRTEAFF; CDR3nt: TGTGCCTGGAGTATAGGGACGGTAAAGCGCACTGAAGCTTTCTTT
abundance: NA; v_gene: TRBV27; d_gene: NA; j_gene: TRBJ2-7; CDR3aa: CASSYRDGGQYF; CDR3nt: TGTGCCAGCAGCTATCGAGACGGGGGGCAGTACTTC
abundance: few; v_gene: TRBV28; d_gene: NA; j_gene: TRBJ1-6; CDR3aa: CASSFWEKSPLHF; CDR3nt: TGTGCCAGCAGTTTCTGGGAAAAGTCACCCCTCCACTTT
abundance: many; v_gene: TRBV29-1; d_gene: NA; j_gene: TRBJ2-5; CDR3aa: CSVEGGSETQYF; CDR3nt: TGCAGCGTTGAAGGGGGGTCTGAGACCCAGTACTTC
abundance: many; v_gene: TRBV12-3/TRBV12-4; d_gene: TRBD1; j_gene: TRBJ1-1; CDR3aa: CASSLRQGVAEAFF; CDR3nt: TGTGCCAGCAGTTTGCGGCAGGGGGTAGCTGAAGCTTTCTTT
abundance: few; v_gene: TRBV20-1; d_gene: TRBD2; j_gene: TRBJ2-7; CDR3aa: CSARKREASYEQYF; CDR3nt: TGCAGTGCGAGAAAGCGGGAGGCCTCCTACGAGCAGTACTTC
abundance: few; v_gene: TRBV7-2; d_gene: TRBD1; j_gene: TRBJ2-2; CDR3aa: CASSLQDRVTGELFF; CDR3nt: TGTGCCAGCAGCTTACAGGACAGGGTGACCGGGGAGCTGTTTTTT
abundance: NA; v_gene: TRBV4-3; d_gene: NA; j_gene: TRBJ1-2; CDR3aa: CASSQDPQGQRGYTF; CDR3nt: TGCGCCAGCAGCCAAGATCCCCAAGGGCAAAGGGGCTACACCTTC
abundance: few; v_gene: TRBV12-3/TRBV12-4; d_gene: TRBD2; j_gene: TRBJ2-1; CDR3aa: CASSRTSGADEQFF; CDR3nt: TGTGCCAGCAGCCGGACTAGCGGGGCGGATGAGCAGTTCTTC
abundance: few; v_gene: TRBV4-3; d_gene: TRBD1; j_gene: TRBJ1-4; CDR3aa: CASSQAWDRDEKLFF; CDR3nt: TGCGCCAGCAGCCAAGCCTGGGACAGGGATGAAAAACTGTTTTTT
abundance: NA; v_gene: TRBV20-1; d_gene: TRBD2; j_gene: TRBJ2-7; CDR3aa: CSAVSGRGGYEQYF; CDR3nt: TGCAGTGCTGTTAGCGGGAGAGGAGGCTACGAGCAGTACTTC
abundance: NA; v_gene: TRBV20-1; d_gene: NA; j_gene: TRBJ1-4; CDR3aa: CSARDAGPEKLFF; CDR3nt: TGCAGTGCTAGAGATGCAGGTCCCGAAAAACTGTTTTTT
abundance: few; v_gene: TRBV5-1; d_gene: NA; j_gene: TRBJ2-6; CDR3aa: CASSFDVPGANVLTF; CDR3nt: TGCGCCAGCAGCTTCGATGTTCCTGGGGCCAACGTCCTGACTTTC
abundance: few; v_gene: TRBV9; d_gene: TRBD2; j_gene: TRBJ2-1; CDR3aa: CASSPTGTSGIRGEQFF; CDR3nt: TGTGCCAGCAGCCCGACCGGGACTAGCGGGATTCGTGGTGAGCAGTTCTTC
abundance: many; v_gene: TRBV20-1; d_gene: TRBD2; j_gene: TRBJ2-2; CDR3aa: CSARGAGGQNTGELFF; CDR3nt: TGCAGTGCTAGGGGAGCGGGAGGACAAAACACCGGGGAGCTGTTTTTT
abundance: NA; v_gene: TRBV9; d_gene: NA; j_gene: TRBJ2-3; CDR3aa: CASGVGSGQFTDTQYF; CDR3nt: TGTGCCAGCGGCGTAGGTTCCGGACAGTTCACAGATACGCAGTATTTT
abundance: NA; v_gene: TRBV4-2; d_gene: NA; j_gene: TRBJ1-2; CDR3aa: CASSLSPRVTENYGYTF; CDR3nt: TGTGCCAGCAGCCTCAGTCCCAGGGTGACAGAGAACTATGGCTACACCTTC
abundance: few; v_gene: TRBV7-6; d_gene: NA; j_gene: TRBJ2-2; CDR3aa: CASSLPEVGELFF; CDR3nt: TGTGCCAGCAGCTTACCAGAGGTCGGGGAGCTGTTTTTT
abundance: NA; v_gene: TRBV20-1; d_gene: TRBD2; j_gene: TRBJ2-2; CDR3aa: CSARLGGSLNTGELFF; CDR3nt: TGCAGTGCTAGACTAGGCGGGAGCCTAAACACCGGGGAGCTGTTTTTT
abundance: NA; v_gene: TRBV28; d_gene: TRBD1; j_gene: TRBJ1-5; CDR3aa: CASSHGTVRNQPQHF; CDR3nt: TGTGCCAGCAGCCACGGGACAGTTCGCAATCAGCCCCAGCATTTT
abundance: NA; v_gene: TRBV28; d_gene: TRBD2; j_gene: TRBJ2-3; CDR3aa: CASSWTSGITDTQYF; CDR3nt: TGTGCCAGCAGCTGGACTAGCGGAATCACAGATACGCAGTATTTT
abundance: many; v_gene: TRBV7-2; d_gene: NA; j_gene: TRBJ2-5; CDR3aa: CASRIQETQYF; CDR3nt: TGTGCCAGCCGGATCCAAGAGACCCAGTACTTC
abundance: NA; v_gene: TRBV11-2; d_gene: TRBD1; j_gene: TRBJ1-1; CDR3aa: CASSSDRDDTEAFF; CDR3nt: TGTGCCAGCAGCTCGGACAGGGATGACACTGAAGCTTTCTTT
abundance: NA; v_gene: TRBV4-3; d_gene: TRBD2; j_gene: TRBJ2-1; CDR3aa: CASSQDPSGGYNEQFF; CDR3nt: TGCGCCAGCAGCCAAGATCCCAGCGGGGGCTACAATGAGCAGTTCTTC
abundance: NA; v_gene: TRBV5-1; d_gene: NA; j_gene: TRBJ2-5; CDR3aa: CASSLEAFQETQYF; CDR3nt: TGCGCCAGCAGCTTGGAAGCGTTCCAAGAGACCCAGTACTTC
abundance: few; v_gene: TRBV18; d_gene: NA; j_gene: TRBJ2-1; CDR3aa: CASSPMGKRYNEQFF; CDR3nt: TGTGCCAGCTCACCGATGGGGAAACGGTACAATGAGCAGTTCTTC
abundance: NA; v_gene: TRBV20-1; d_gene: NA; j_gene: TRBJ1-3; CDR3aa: CSASSGVNTIYF; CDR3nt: TGCAGTGCTAGTTCAGGGGTGAACACCATATATTTT
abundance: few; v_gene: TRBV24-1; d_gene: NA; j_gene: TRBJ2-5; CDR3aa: CATSDWTVQETQYF; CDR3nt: TGTGCCACCAGTGATTGGACGGTTCAAGAGACCCAGTACTTC